This T cell receptor (beta chain) was documented in a study of cytotoxic CD8 clonotypes in ibrutinib-treated CLL. Details on this clone: Its antigen is still unknown.

This CDR3 is 16 amino acids long. Trimming took off 4 bases at V and 8 bases at J, with 20 bases between the two ends. The germline V gene encodes CDR1 LNHNV and CDR2 YYDKDF (reference sequence). Sequencing used immunoSEQ multiplex PCR; TCRdb keeps in-frame clones, though not all of them. Here the sample spans some 100,000 clones, 58% being singletons. Overall study results and limits: Clonality at baseline surpassed age-matched healthy donors and tracked circulating CD8+ T-cell counts.

The sample in question was PBMCs, obtained after 24 months of ibrutinib treatment. This chain links TRBV15 with TRBJ1-4; D may be TRBD1 (6 bases). The receptor's source is a human donor with chronic lymphocytic leukemia. The CDR3 DNA is TGTGCCACCAGCAACCAACCGTCCAGGGGACGAGAAAAACTGTTTTTT. Translated: CATSNQPSRGREKLFF.